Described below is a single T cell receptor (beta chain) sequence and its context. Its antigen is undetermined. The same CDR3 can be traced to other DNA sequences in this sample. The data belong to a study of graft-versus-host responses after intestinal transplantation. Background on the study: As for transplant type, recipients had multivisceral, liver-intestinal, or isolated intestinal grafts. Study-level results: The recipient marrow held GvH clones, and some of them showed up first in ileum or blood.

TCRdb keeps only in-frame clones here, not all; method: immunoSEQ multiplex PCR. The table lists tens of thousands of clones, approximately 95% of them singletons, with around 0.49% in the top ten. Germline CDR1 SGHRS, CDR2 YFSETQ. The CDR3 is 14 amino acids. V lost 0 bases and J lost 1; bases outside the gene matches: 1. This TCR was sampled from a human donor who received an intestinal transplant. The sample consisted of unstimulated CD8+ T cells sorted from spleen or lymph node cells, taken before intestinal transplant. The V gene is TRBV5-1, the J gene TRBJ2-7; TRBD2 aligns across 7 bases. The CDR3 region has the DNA TGCGCCAGCAGCTTGGCGGGACTATCCTACGAGCAGTACTTC. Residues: CASSLAGLSYEQYF.